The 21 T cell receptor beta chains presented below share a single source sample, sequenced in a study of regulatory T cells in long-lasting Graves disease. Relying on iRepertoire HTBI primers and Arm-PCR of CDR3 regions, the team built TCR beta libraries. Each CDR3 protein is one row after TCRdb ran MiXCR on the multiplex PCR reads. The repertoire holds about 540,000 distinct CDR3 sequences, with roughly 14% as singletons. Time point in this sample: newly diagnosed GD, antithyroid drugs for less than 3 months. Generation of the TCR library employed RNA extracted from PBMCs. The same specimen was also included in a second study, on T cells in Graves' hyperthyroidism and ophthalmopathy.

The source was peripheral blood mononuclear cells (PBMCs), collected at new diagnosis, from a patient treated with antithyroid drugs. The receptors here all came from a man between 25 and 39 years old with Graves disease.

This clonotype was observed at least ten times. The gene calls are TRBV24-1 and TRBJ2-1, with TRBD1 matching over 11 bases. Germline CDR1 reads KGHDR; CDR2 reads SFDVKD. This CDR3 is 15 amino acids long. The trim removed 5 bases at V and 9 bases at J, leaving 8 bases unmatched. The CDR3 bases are TGTGCCACCAGTGCCCCGGACAGGGGGCTAGGTGAGCAGTTCTTC. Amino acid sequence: CATSAPDRGLGEQFF.

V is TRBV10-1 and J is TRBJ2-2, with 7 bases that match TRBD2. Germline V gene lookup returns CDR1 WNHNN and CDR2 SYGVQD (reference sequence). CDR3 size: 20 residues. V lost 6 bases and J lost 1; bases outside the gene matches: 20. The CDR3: CASSFLPILREKGNTGELFF. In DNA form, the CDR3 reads TGCGCCAGCAGCTTCCTTCCAATCCTGCGGGAGAAGGGGAACACCGGGGAGCTGTTTTTT.

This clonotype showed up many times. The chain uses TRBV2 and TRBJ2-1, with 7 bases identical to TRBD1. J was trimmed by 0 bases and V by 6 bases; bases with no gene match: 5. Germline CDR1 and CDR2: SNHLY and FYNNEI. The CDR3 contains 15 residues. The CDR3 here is CASSSTGSSYNEQFF. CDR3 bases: TGTGCCAGCAGCTCGACAGGGTCCTCCTACAATGAGCAGTTCTTC.

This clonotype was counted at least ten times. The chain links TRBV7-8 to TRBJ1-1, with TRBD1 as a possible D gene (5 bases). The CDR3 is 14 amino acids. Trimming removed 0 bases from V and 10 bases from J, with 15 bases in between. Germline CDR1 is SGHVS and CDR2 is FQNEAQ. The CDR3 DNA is TGTGCCAGCAGCTTAGCGAGGGACCAAGGAGGAGCTTTCTTT. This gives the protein CASSLARDQGGAFF.

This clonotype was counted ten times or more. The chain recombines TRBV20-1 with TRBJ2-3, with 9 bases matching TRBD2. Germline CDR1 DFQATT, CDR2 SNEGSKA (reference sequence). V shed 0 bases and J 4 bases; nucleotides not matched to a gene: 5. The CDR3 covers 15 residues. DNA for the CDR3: TGCAGTGCTAGAGATCAAGCGGGAGGCCCAGATACGCAGTATTTT. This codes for CSARDQAGGPDTQYF.

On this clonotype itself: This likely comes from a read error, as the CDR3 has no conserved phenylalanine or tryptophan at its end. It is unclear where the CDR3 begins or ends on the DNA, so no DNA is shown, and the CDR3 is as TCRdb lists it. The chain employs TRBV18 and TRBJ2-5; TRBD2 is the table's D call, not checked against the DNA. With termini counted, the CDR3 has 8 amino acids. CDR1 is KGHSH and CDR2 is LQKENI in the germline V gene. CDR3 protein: CASSPGGT.

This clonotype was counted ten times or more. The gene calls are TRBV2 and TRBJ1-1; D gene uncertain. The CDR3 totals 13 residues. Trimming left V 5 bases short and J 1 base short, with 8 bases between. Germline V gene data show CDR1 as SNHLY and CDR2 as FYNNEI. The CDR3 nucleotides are TGTGCCAGCAGTAAGGAGAGGAACACTGAAGCTTTCTTT. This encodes CASSKERNTEAFF.

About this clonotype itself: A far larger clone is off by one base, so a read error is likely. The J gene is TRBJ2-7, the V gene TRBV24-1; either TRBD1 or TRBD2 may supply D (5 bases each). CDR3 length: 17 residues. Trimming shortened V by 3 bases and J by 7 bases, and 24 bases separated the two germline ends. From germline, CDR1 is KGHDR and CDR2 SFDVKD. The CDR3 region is CATSDLSGRGSYNEQYF. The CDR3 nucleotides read TGTGCCACCAGTGATCTGTCAGGGAGAGGATCCTACAATGAGCAGTACTTC.

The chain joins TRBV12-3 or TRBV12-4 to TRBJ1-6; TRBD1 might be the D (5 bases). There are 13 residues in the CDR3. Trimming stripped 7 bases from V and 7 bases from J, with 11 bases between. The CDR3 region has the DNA TGTGCCAGCATGCCTAGGGGAAATTCACCCCTCCACTTT. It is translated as CASMPRGNSPLHF.

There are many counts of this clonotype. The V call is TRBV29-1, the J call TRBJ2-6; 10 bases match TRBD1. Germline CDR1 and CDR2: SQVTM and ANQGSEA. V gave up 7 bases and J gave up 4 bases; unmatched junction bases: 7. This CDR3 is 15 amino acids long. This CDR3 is CSALGTGVGANVLTF. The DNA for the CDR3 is TGCAGCGCCCTCGGGACAGGGGTCGGGGCCAACGTCCTGACTTTC.

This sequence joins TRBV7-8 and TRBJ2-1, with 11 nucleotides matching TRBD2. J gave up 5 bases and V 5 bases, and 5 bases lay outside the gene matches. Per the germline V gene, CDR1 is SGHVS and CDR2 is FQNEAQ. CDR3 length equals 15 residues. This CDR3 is CASSVSGRAHNEQFF. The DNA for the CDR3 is TGTGCCAGCAGCGTTAGCGGGAGGGCACACAATGAGCAGTTCTTC.

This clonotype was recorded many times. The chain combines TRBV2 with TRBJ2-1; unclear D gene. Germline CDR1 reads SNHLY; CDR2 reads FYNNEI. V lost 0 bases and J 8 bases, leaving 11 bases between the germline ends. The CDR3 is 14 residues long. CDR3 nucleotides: TGTGCCAGCAGTGAAGCGCAAAGTTCCGATGAGCAGTTCTTC. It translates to CASSEAQSSDEQFF.

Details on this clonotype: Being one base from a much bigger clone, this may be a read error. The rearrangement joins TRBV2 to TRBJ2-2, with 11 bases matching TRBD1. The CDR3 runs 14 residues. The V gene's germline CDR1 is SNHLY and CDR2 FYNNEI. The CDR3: CVSSGQGANGELFF. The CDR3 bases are TGTGTCAGCAGTGGACAGGGGGCGAACGGGGAGCTGTTTTTT.

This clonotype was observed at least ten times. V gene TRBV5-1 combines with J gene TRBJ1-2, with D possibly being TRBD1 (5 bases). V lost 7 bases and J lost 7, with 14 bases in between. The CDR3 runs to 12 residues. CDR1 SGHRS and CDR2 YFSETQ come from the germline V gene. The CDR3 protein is CASGGTVAGYTF. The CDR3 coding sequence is TGCGCCAGCGGGGGAACGGTGGCTGGCTACACCTTC.

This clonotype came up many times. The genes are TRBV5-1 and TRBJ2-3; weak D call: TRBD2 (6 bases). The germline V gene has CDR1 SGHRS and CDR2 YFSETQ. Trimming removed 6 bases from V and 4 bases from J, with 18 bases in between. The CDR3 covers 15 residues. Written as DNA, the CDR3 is TGCGCCAGCACCGTAACTAGCAAGAGGGCAGATACGCAGTATTTT. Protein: CASTVTSKRADTQYF.

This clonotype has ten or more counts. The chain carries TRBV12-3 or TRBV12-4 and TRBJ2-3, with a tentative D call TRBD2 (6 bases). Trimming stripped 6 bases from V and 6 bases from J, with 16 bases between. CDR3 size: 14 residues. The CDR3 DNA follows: TGTGCCAGCAGACGGGACTCCGGCCCGGATACGCAGTATTTT. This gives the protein CASRRDSGPDTQYF.

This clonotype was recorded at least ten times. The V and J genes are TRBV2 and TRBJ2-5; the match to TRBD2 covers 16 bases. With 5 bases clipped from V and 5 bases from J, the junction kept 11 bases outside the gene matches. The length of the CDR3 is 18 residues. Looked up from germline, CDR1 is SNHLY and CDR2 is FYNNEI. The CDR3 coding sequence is TGTGCCAGCAGTCCTCCCGCCACGGGACTAGCGGGAGGGGAGACCCAGTACTTC. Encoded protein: CASSPPATGLAGGETQYF.

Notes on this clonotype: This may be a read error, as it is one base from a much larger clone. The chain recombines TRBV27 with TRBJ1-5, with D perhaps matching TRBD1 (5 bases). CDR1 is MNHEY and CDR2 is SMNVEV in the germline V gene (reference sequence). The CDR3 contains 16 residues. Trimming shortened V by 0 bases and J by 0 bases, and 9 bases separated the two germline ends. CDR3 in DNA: TGTGCCAGCAGTTTATCAGGGGTCTTTAGCAATCAGCCCCAGCATTTT. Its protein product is CASSLSGVFSNQPQHF.

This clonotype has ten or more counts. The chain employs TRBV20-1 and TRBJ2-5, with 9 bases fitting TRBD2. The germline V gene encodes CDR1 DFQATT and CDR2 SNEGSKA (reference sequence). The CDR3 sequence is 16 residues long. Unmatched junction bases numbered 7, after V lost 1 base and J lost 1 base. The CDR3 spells CSARGGGADFQETQYF. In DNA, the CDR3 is TGCAGTGCTAGAGGCGGGGGGGCAGACTTCCAAGAGACCCAGTACTTC.

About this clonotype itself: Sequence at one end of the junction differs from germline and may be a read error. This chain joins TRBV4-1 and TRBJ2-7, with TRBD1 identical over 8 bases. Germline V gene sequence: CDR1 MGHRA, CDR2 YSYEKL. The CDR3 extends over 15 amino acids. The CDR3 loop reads CASSRFWGQDYERYF. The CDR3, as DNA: TGCGCCAGCAGCCGTTTTTGGGGACAGGATTACGAGCGGTACTTC.

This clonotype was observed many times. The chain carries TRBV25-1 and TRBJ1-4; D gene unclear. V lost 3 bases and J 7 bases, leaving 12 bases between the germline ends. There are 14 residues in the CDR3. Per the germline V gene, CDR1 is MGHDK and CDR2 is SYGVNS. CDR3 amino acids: CASSEGRLSEKLFF. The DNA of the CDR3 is TGTGCCAGCAGTGAGGGCAGGCTGAGTGAAAAACTGTTTTTT.